This is a list of T cell receptor beta chains from one sample in a study of blood T cell repertoires in COVID-19. Generated by immunoSEQ multiplex PCR, the TCRdb table keeps only in-frame clones and is missing some. This sample has more than 200,000 clones, with around four fifths found just once. Input material: peripheral blood. These receptors were obtained from an elderly woman with COVID-19, enrolled during active disease. Each CDR3 is given with its conserved first and last residue. The D gene is left open where the match is weak. Size values are once, few and many counts, or a class for expanded clones, and some rows have none.

cdr3_nt cdr3_aa d_call clone_size j_call v_call
TGCAGCGTATACCCGGGACAGGGGTTCATGAACACTGAAGCTTTCTTT CSVYPGQGFMNTEAFF TRBD1 NA TRBJ1-1 TRBV29-1
TGTGCCAGCAGTTTTGGCGGGAGTAGGTACAATGAGCAGTTCTTC CASSFGGSRYNEQFF TRBD2 NA TRBJ2-1 TRBV27
TGCGCCAGCAGCTCGCCACTAGCGGGGGGCTCCTACAATGAGCAGTTCTTC CASSSPLAGGSYNEQFF TRBD2 once TRBJ2-1 TRBV5-1
TGTGCCAGCAGCGTAGGGGTAGCGCGATCCTCCGAGCAGTACTTC CASSVGVARSSEQYF NA NA TRBJ2-7 TRBV9
TGCGCCAGCAAACGCGGGGACGGTAACACCGGGGAGCTGTTTTTT CASKRGDGNTGELFF NA NA TRBJ2-2 TRBV5-1
TGCAGTGCTAGTTTAGGTACAGGTCTTCATCTCTATGGCTACACCTTC CSASLGTGLHLYGYTF NA NA TRBJ1-2 TRBV20-1
TGTGCCACGAAACGTTTCCAGGTGGGAGGTCAGCCCCAGCATTTT CATKRFQVGGQPQHF NA NA TRBJ1-5 TRBV28
TGTGCCGGACCTAAACAGGGGGACTATGGCTACACCTTC CAGPKQGDYGYTF TRBD1 NA TRBJ1-2 TRBV30
TGTGCCAGCAGGGGGGGAGGGAGCACAGATACGCAGTATTTT CASRGGGSTDTQYF TRBD2 NA TRBJ2-3 TRBV5-4
TGTGCCAGCTCACCGATGGGGACAGCGTCCACTGAAGCTTTCTTT CASSPMGTASTEAFF TRBD1 NA TRBJ1-1 TRBV18
TGCGCCAGCAGCAGCCGAGGGGGTGAGCCCCAGCATTTT CASSSRGGEPQHF NA NA TRBJ1-5 TRBV5-1
TGTGCCAGCAGTTTAGGGACTAGCGGCTACGAGCAGTACTTC CASSLGTSGYEQYF TRBD2 NA TRBJ2-7 TRBV27
TGCGCCAGCAGCTTGGGGACTAGCGGAACCACAGATACGCAGTATTTT CASSLGTSGTTDTQYF TRBD2 NA TRBJ2-3 TRBV5-1
TGTGCCAGTACCAGGGGGGACACCATATATTTT CASTRGDTIYF TRBD1 NA TRBJ1-3 TRBV6-5
TGTGCCAGCAGCCTCAGAGGGGGGGGTAAGAACACTGAAGCTTTCTTT CASSLRGGGKNTEAFF NA once TRBJ1-1 TRBV3-1/TRBV3-2
TGTGCCAGCAGCCCGACTTCCGACAGGCTGAACACTGAAGCTTTCTTT CASSPTSDRLNTEAFF NA NA TRBJ1-1 TRBV4-2
TGTGCCAGCAGCTCTCGTCCGGGACAGGGGAGCTCCTATAATTCACCCCTCCACTTT CASSSRPGQGSSYNSPLHF TRBD1 NA TRBJ1-6 TRBV7-8
TGTGCCAGCAGCCGTTGGGGTGGGGCGCAGGGCTACACCTTC CASSRWGGAQGYTF NA NA TRBJ1-2 TRBV3-1/TRBV3-2
TGTGCCAGCAGCCCAGCCCCAGGGGGCGTTGGCTACACCTTC CASSPAPGGVGYTF TRBD1 once TRBJ1-2 TRBV6-5
TGTGCCAGCAGCTTTCAACGGGTTGGGGCTCGGGGGAATCAGCCCCAGCATTTT CASSFQRVGARGNQPQHF NA NA TRBJ1-5 TRBV5-6
TGTGCCAGCAGCCAAGAACTTGCCTCTGAAGCTTTCTTT CASSQELASEAFF NA NA TRBJ1-1 TRBV3-1/TRBV3-2
TGTGCCAGCAGCTTGGGAGCGGGAGGCGCGAGCTATGGCTACACCTTC CASSLGAGGASYGYTF NA NA TRBJ1-2 TRBV5-5
TGTGCCAGCACCCCCAACGCGGGACAGAGACCTTACGAGCAGTACTTC CASTPNAGQRPYEQYF NA few TRBJ2-7 TRBV6-6
TGTGCCACCACCTCGACGGGGAATCAGCCCCAGCATTTT CATTSTGNQPQHF NA NA TRBJ1-5 TRBV15
TGTGCCAGCTCACCACCCCAGGGGGCGCTTGAGCAGTACTTC CASSPPQGALEQYF TRBD1 NA TRBJ2-7 TRBV18
TGTGCCAGCAGTTACTTGGGCCAAAGCAGGGGCTACACCTTC CASSYLGQSRGYTF NA NA TRBJ1-2 TRBV6-5
TGTGCCAGCAGTTACTCCGTCACTCTAACCTACGAGCAGTACTTC CASSYSVTLTYEQYF NA NA TRBJ2-7 TRBV6-5
TGTGCCAGCAGTATCCGGGACAGCCTCGGGGAGCAGTACTTC CASSIRDSLGEQYF TRBD1 few TRBJ2-7 TRBV27
TGTGCCAGCAGCTTGGGATCCGGGGTTCGGAACAATGAGCAGTTCTTC CASSLGSGVRNNEQFF NA NA TRBJ2-1 TRBV7-9
TGTGCCAGCTCACCTTTGAGGCAATCGGGTGGAAACACCATATATTTT CASSPLRQSGGNTIYF NA NA TRBJ1-3 TRBV18
TGCGCCAGCAGCTTGGACAGTTTGAGCACTGAAGCTTTCTTT CASSLDSLSTEAFF NA few TRBJ1-1 TRBV5-1
TGTGCCAGCAGTGAATATTGGGACACGGAATGGGAGACCCAGTACTTC CASSEYWDTEWETQYF NA NA TRBJ2-5 TRBV25-1